This record looks at one T cell receptor (beta chain) sequence and its context. What it binds is unknown. This record belongs to a study of neoadjuvant anti-PD-1 for oral cavity cancer. Findings and caveats of the study: Treg/Th17 ratio rose with pretreatment blood and fell with post-treatment tumor TCRbeta clonality. PBMC Gini-index clonality exceeded responders' in non-responders post-nivolumab.

TCRdb's table, derived via immunoSEQ multiplex PCR, lists solely in-frame clones and lacks some. The repertoire consists of approximately 35,000 clones, with around nine tenths occurring once and the leading ten covering about 3.7%. Trimming took 7 bases from V and 7 from J; bases not matched to a gene: 9. The CDR3 runs 13 residues. Germline lookup yields CDR1 SQVTM and CDR2 ANQGSEA. The source material was PBMCs, sampled before nivolumab (anti-PD-1) treatment. The rearrangement joins TRBV29-1 to TRBJ2-1, with TRBD1 identical over 8 bases. The sequence derives from a person between 40 and 85 years old with oral cavity squamous cell carcinoma. Written as DNA, the CDR3 is TGCAGCGCTATCGGACAGGGTGGGAATGAGCAGTTCTTC. Amino acid sequence: CSAIGQGGNEQFF.